Below, 7 T cell receptor beta chains from the same sample are listed, as sequenced in a study of blood T cell repertoires in COVID-19. Clones were read by immunoSEQ multiplex PCR, and TCRdb kept only the in-frame ones, dropping some. The data contain 350,000 or so clones, about 89% of them singletons. The sequenced material came from peripheral blood. These receptors all come from a woman in her twenties or thirties with COVID-19, enrolled during active disease.

The rearrangement joins TRBV7-9 to TRBJ1-6, with TRBD1 matching over 7 bases. The CDR3 totals 18 residues. The V gene end was trimmed by 3 bases and the J gene end by 5 bases; junction bases not matched to a gene: 13. Germline CDR1 is SEHNR and CDR2 is FQNEAQ (reference sequence). CDR3 residues: CASSFSPGTENHNSPLHF. CDR3 bases: TGTGCCAGCAGCTTCTCCCCCGGGACAGAGAACCATAATTCACCCCTCCACTTT.

This clone showed up just once. The chain joins TRBV5-1 to TRBJ2-6; tentative D call: TRBD1 (6 bases). Trimming removed 2 bases from V and 0 bases from J, with 6 bases in between. Germline V gives CDR1 SGHRS, CDR2 YFSETQ. The CDR3 consists of 15 residues. The CDR3 protein is CASSLQGSGANVLTF. The CDR3 bases are TGCGCCAGCAGCTTACAGGGCTCTGGGGCCAACGTCCTGACTTTC.

The rearrangement links TRBV5-1 to TRBJ2-7; no definite D call. Per germline, CDR1 SGHRS and CDR2 YFSETQ. Trimming pared 0 bases from V and 2 bases from J, leaving 12 bases between. The CDR3 covers 15 residues. CDR3 protein: CASSLGFNRAYEQYF. The CDR3 DNA follows: TGCGCCAGCAGCTTGGGGTTTAACCGCGCCTACGAGCAGTACTTC. Full variable domain (rest looked up from reference TRBV5-1 and TRBJ2-7): KAGVTQTPRYLIKTRGQQVTLSCSPISGHRSVSWYQQTPGQGLQFLFEYFSETQRNKGNFPGRFSGRQFSNSRSEMNVSTLELGDSALYLCASSLGFNRAYEQYFGPGTRLTVT.

The chain recombines TRBV27 with TRBJ2-1; maybe TRBD2 (6 bases). CDR1 is MNHEY and CDR2 is SMNVEV in the germline V gene (reference sequence). The CDR3 runs 16 residues. V was shortened by 4 bases and J by 0 bases, with 13 bases between the two germline ends. CDR3 DNA: TGTGCCAGCAGTTCTTCTAGCGAGAGCTCCTACAATGAGCAGTTCTTC. It codes for CASSSSSESSYNEQFF.

CDR3 nucleotide sequence: TGTGCTAGTGGTTTGCGTGAGGGCTTTGAGCAGTTCTTC. Amino acid sequence: CASGLREGFEQFF. The V call is TRBV12-5, the J call TRBJ2-1, with D possibly TRBD2 on 5 matching bases. Germline V gene data show CDR1 as LGHNT and CDR2 as FRNRAP. The CDR3 is 13 amino acids. V was clipped by 2 bases and J by 9 bases, with 11 bases between them.

The DNA of the CDR3 is TGTGCCAGCGGGAGACTAGCGGGCTCGAATACGCAGTATTTT. Translating gives CASGRLAGSNTQYF. This chain joins TRBV27 and TRBJ2-3; 10 bases align to TRBD2. The germline V gene has CDR1 MNHEY and CDR2 SMNVEV (reference sequence). Trimming removed 8 bases from V and 7 bases from J; junction bases left unmatched: 9. The CDR3 runs 14 residues.

J is TRBJ2-6 and V is TRBV5-1; TRBD1 is a possible D gene (6 bases). The germline CDR1 and CDR2 sequences are SGHRS and YFSETQ. CDR3 length: 16 residues. Trimming pared 0 bases from V and 0 bases from J, leaving 7 bases between. The CDR3 loop is CASSLAQGSGANVLTF. As DNA, the CDR3 is TGCGCCAGCAGCTTGGCACAGGGCTCTGGGGCCAACGTCCTGACTTTC.